Described below is a single T cell receptor (beta chain) sequence and its context. The source of the sample is a study of blood T cell repertoires in COVID-19. Study-level information: T cells, B-cell-depleted T cells, or PBMCs provided the cDNA or gDNA that served as material.

In the study's own analysis: Estimated nucleated cell counts came from reference gene primer amplification. The method was immunoSEQ multiplex PCR; TCRdb's version includes in-frame clones alone and lacks a portion of them. The V and J calls and the clone size are those of that table, but D and trimming were determined from the DNA. The table shows roughly 200,000 clones, with about 86% occurring only once. The CDR3 is 18 residues long. CDR1 SGHDN and CDR2 FVKESK come from the germline V gene. V trimming: 1 base; J trimming: 2 bases; junction bases outside the gene matches: 10. This chain connects TRBV14 to TRBJ2-3, with 9 bases that match TRBD2. The source of this sequence is a man in his sixties who had recovered from COVID-19. Sequencing used peripheral blood. The CDR3 DNA reads as TGTGCCAGCAGCCAAGGTTTGATGCCTAGCGGGAACACAGATACGCAGTATTTT. This translates into CASSQGLMPSGNTDTQYF.